These 18 T cell receptor beta chains came from one sample sequenced in a study of radiotherapy plus CTLA-4 blockade in lung cancer. Only in-frame clones appear in the TCRdb table, and some are missing; sequencing was by immunoSEQ multiplex PCR. The table has around 56,000 clones, approximately 80% seen once. The sample consisted of peripheral blood, taken from a patient treated with radiotherapy plus ipilimumab. All receptors come from a human donor with non-small cell lung cancer who had a complete response to radiotherapy plus ipilimumab.

A few counts support this clone. V and J are TRBV4-3 and TRBJ2-1, with 8 positions matching TRBD1. This CDR3 spans 16 amino acids. The germline V gene has CDR1 LGHNA and CDR2 YSLEER. V gave up 0 bases and J gave up 6 bases; unmatched junction bases: 7. The CDR3 DNA follows: TGCGCCAGCAGCCAAGAAACCCGCCAGGGGGCCAATGAGCAGTTCTTC. As protein: CASSQETRQGANEQFF.

The CDR3 DNA reads as TGTGCCAGCAGCCCGGGGACAGTAAACACTGAAGCTTTCTTT. Translated: CASSPGTVNTEAFF. The chain combines TRBV11-3 with TRBJ1-1; 7 nucleotides match TRBD1. Germline-derived CDR1 and CDR2 are SGHNT and YENEEA. V dropped 5 bases and J dropped 2; count of bases not matched to a gene: 5. The CDR3 runs 14 residues.

The J gene is TRBJ2-2, the V gene TRBV18; a possible D gene is TRBD2 (5 bases). The CDR3 sequence is 13 residues long. The germline V gene has CDR1 KGHSH and CDR2 LQKENI. V shed 2 bases and J shed 5 bases, with 6 bases lying between them. The CDR3 nucleotides are TGTGCCAGCTCACCAGGGGAGACCGGGGAGCTGTTTTTT. Translation: CASSPGETGELFF. Full variable domain (missing parts from reference TRBV18 and TRBJ2-2): NAGVMQNPRHLVRRRGQEARLRCSPMKGHSHVYWYRQLPEEGLKFMVYLQKENIIDESGMPKERFSAEFPKEGPSILRIQQVVRGDSAAYFCASSPGETGELFFGEGSRLTVL.

The chain combines TRBV27 with TRBJ2-3; 9 bases fit TRBD1. CDR1 MNHEY and CDR2 SMNVEV come from the germline V gene (reference sequence). J lost 5 bases, V lost 4 bases, and 4 bases had no gene match. The CDR3 has 14 residues. CDR3 sequence (DNA): TGTGCCAGCAGTTCGGGACAGGGTATAGATACGCAGTATTTT. It codes for CASSSGQGIDTQYF.

This clone was picked up one time. The V and J genes are TRBV5-8 and TRBJ1-5; 11 bases are a match to TRBD1. V dropped 5 bases and J dropped 6; count of bases not matched to a gene: 4. Per the germline V gene, CDR1 is SGHTS and CDR2 is YDEGEE. The CDR3 sequence is 14 residues long. The CDR3: CASRRTGGGQPQHF. CDR3 coding DNA: TGTGCCAGCAGAAGGACAGGGGGCGGTCAGCCCCAGCATTTT.

This clone showed up just a few times. The V call is TRBV7-9, the J call TRBJ1-2, with 7 bases lining up with TRBD1. CDR1 SEHNR and CDR2 FQNEAQ come from the germline V gene (reference sequence). CDR3 size: 15 residues. V shed 1 base and J 8 bases; nucleotides not matched to a gene: 10. In DNA, the CDR3 is TGTGCCAGCAGCTTAGTGACCCAGGGGGTAGGAGGCTACACCTTC. Its protein is CASSLVTQGVGGYTF.

This chain joins TRBV19 and TRBJ1-5; the D gene is possibly TRBD1 (5 bases). This CDR3 is built from 11 residues. The V gene's germline CDR1 is LNHDA and CDR2 SQIVND (reference sequence). Trimming stripped 3 bases from V and 9 bases from J, with 6 bases between. CDR3 loop: CASSMGPPQHF. In DNA form, the CDR3 reads TGTGCCAGTAGTATGGGGCCGCCCCAGCATTTT.

The V and J genes are TRBV25-1 and TRBJ2-7, with D possibly being TRBD1 (6 bases). The germline gives CDR1 MGHDK, CDR2 SYGVNS. The CDR3 is 14 amino acids. Trimming left V 4 bases short and J 1 base short, with 11 bases between. CDR3 sequence (DNA): TGTGCCAGCAGTGCGTCGACAGGTTCCTACGAGCAGTACTTC. Its protein product is CASSASTGSYEQYF.

DNA of the CDR3: TGTGCCATCAGTCAAGCCTATCTACGAGAGCAGTACTTC. Translating it yields CAISQAYLREQYF. The rearrangement uses TRBV10-3 and TRBJ2-7; D is uncertain. This CDR3 spans 13 amino acids. Germline values: CDR1 ENHRY, CDR2 SYGVKD. V was clipped by 5 bases and J by 7 bases, with 15 bases between them.

This chain joins TRBV27 and TRBJ1-1; D is unclear. The germline V and J ends were trimmed by 2 bases and 0 bases, with 16 bases remaining between them. The germline gives CDR1 MNHEY, CDR2 SMNVEV (reference sequence). This CDR3 region has 17 residues. The CDR3 DNA reads as TGTGCCAGCAGTTTACTCCCCGGTCTAATCATGAACACTGAAGCTTTCTTT. This sequence encodes CASSLLPGLIMNTEAFF.

The chain is built from TRBV19 and TRBJ2-5, with 8 positions matching TRBD2. CDR1 and CDR2 (germline): LNHDA, SQIVND (reference sequence). V gave up 6 bases and J gave up 3 bases; unmatched junction bases: 6. The CDR3 runs to 14 residues. The CDR3 nucleotides are TGTGCCAGTAGCTACGGACTAGCAGAAGAGACCCAGTACTTC. Protein sequence: CASSYGLAEETQYF.

V is TRBV5-1 and J is TRBJ1-3; 7 bases fit TRBD1. The CDR3 is 17 residues long. The V gene end was trimmed by 0 bases and the J gene end by 2 bases; junction bases not matched to a gene: 8. CDR1 and CDR2 (germline): SGHRS, YFSETQ. The CDR3 DNA follows: TGCGCCAGCAGCTTGGAAGGGGGCGCTGGGGCTGGAAACACCATATATTTT. This encodes CASSLEGGAGAGNTIYF.

The chain employs TRBV11-3 and TRBJ2-1; tentatively, D is TRBD1 (5 bases). CDR3 length: 13 amino acids. Deletions cut 0 bases from V and 7 bases from J, with 7 bases between. Germline loops: CDR1 SGHNT, CDR2 YENEEA. Here the CDR3 reads CASSLDYRNEQFF. For the CDR3, the DNA is TGTGCCAGCAGCTTAGATTACAGGAATGAGCAGTTCTTC.

This clone was counted between two and nine times. The chain is built from TRBV9 and TRBJ1-2; TRBD1 might be the D (5 bases). V lost 0 bases, J lost 7 bases, and 16 bases lay in between. Germline CDR1 and CDR2: SGDLS and YYNGEE. This CDR3 region has 15 residues. In DNA form, the CDR3 reads TGTGCCAGCAGCGTAGAAGTAGGGGTGGCCGCTGGCTACACCTTC. Translating it yields CASSVEVGVAAGYTF. The full variable domain, in which reference TRBV9 and TRBJ1-2 provide the parts outside the CDR3, is DSGVTQTPKHLITATGQRVTLRCSPRSGDLSVYWYQQSLDQGLQFLIQYYNGEERAKGNILERFSAQQFPDLHSELNLSSLELGDSALYFCASSVEVGVAAGYTFGSGTRLTVV.

This rearrangement joins TRBV29-1 to TRBJ1-1; tentative D call: TRBD1 (6 bases). Germline lookup yields CDR1 SQVTM and CDR2 ANQGSEA. V was cut by 0 bases and J by 4 bases, with 9 bases left in between. The CDR3 runs 13 residues. CDR3 sequence (DNA): TGCAGCGTTGAAGAAGGGGGTGGCACTGAAGCTTTCTTT. It encodes CSVEEGGGTEAFF.

This chain connects TRBV29-1 to TRBJ2-1; maybe TRBD2 (5 bases). There are 13 residues in the CDR3. Germline V lookup: CDR1 SQVTM, CDR2 ANQGSEA. Trimming took 5 bases from V and 9 from J, leaving 17 bases between them. CDR3 in DNA: TGCAGCGTTCCGATGACCCGCCGGGGTGAGCAGTTCTTC. Translating gives CSVPMTRRGEQFF.

This clone was counted once. The chain carries TRBV18 and TRBJ2-2, with TRBD1 matching 7 bases. The CDR3 has 15 residues. The germline V gene encodes CDR1 KGHSH and CDR2 LQKENI. With V trimmed by 4 bases and J by 1 base, 3 bases remained unmatched. The CDR3 here is CASSQTGVNTGELFF. The CDR3 DNA follows: TGTGCCAGCTCACAAACAGGGGTGAACACCGGGGAGCTGTTTTTT. The full variable domain, its missing parts supplied by reference TRBV18 and TRBJ2-2, is NAGVMQNPRHLVRRRGQEARLRCSPMKGHSHVYWYRQLPEEGLKFMVYLQKENIIDESGMPKERFSAEFPKEGPSILRIQQVVRGDSAAYFCASSQTGVNTGELFFGEGSRLTVL.

This chain links TRBV19 with TRBJ2-5; D ambiguous. The germline CDR1 and CDR2 sequences are LNHDA and SQIVND (reference sequence). Trimming left V 7 bases short and J 1 base short, with 22 bases between. This CDR3 is built from 17 residues. The CDR3 sequence is CASTSKGRRPSQETQYF. DNA of the CDR3: TGTGCCAGTACCTCTAAAGGTCGGAGACCCAGCCAAGAGACCCAGTACTTC.